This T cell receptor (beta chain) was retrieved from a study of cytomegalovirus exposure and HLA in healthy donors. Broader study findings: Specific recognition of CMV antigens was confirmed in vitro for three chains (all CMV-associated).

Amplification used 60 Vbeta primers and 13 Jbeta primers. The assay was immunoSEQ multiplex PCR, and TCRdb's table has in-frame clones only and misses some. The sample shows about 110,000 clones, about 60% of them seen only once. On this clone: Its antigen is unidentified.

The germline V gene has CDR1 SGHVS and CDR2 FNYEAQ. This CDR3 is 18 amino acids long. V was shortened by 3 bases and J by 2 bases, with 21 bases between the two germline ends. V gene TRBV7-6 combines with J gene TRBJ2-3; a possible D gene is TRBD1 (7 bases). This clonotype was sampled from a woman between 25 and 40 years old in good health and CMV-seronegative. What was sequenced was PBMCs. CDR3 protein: CASSFRGDRPTYTDTQYF. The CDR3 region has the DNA TGTGCCAGCAGCTTTAGGGGGGACAGACCCACTTACACAGATACGCAGTATTTT.